The text below deals with one TCR beta chain. The antigen is unknown. This entry is derived from a study of cytomegalovirus exposure and HLA in healthy donors. Background on the study: Previous work identified 117 million unique TCR beta sequences from roughly 170 million T cells.

13 Jbeta primers and 60 Vbeta primers were used for the PCR. Profiled with immunoSEQ multiplex PCR; TCRdb holds only in-frame clones, not every one. The sample records 160,000 or so clones, roughly three quarters being singletons. Study results and caveats: HLA allele associations emerged for fewer than 20,000 TCR beta sequences in a later analysis, at 0.05 false discovery rate. About 87% or about 30% of the time was how often most TCR beta V segments were productive, according to an earlier analysis.

Germline loops: CDR1 GTSNPN, CDR2 SVGIG (reference sequence). The CDR3 runs to 11 residues. V was shortened by 4 bases and J by 5 bases, with 8 bases between the two germline ends. This clonotype originated in a man between 60 and 75 years old in good health and CMV-seronegative. Sequenced sample: PBMCs. The genes are TRBV30 and TRBJ2-5, with D uncertain. CDR3 DNA sequence: TGTGCCTGGACCTCCAGGGAGACCCAGTACTTC. This codes for CAWTSRETQYF.